This TCR beta chain stems from a study of blood T cell repertoires in COVID-19. Study overall: Specimens from acute and convalescent COVID-19 originated in the United States, Italy and Spain.

Germline V gene data show CDR1 as SGHKS and CDR2 as YYEKEE (reference sequence). Deletions cut 3 bases from V and 1 base from J, with 17 bases between. This CDR3 has 17 residues. This clone has a single count. Recovered status in Cohort 3 required two negative PCRs, clearance, or symptom resolution. Authors' methods: Reference gene primer amplification gave nucleated cell count estimates. TCRdb's table, derived via immunoSEQ multiplex PCR, lists solely in-frame clones and lacks some. The V and J calls and the clone size are those of that table, but D and trimming were determined from the DNA. The sample consists of 280,000 or so clones, around 90% of them appearing once.

This receptor was taken from a woman aged 40 to 49 who had recovered from COVID-19. The rearrangement uses TRBV5-5 and TRBJ2-1, with a weak D call TRBD2 (7 bases). Material: PBMCs or T cells enriched from blood (not recorded which). The CDR3 DNA sequence: TGTGCCAGCAGCTGTGAGGCGGGGGCGGGGTCCTACAATGAGCAGTTCTTC. Translating gives CASSCEAGAGSYNEQFF.